The clone carrying this TCR beta chain was counted only a few times. Its antigen remains unknown. This entry belongs to a study of T cells in Graves' hyperthyroidism and ophthalmopathy. Broader study findings: The model predicted ophthalmopathy a median 6.5 months before onset.

RNA transcripts were the template for amplifying TCR beta CDR3 regions. The study used the HTBI primer set for a first-round RT-PCR of the TCR CDR3. TCRdb re-called the multiplex PCR reads with MiXCR, one entry per CDR3 protein. The table has tens of thousands of distinct CDR3 sequences, 45% to 55% seen once; the top ten hold about 25%. Germline V gene lookup returns CDR1 LNHNV and CDR2 YYDKDF (reference sequence). CDR3 length: 14 amino acids. After removal of 8 bases from V and 9 bases from J, the junction contained 14 bases not matched to a gene. This TCR was sampled from a woman aged 40 to 50 with Graves' ophthalmopathy. The gene calls are TRBV15 and TRBJ2-5, with TRBD1 matching 8 bases. Sample: blood. The DNA for the CDR3 is TGTGCCACCCACAGGGGGAACAGCAATCAGCCCCAGTACTTC. Translation: CATHRGNSNQPQYF.